Listed here is a single TCR beta chain. Its target is not known. The authors divided CD4+ cells into CD45RA+ naive and CD45RA-negative memory subsets. The repertoire was sequenced with immunoSEQ multiplex PCR; TCRdb's copy has only in-frame clones and lacks some. In the table there are approximately 1.5 million clones, roughly 98.5% of which are singletons. The sample is drawn from a study of shared clonotypes between healthy human individuals. The study, taken as a whole, reports: Relative to their counterparts shared across all four donors, non-shared clonotypes exhibited diminished generation probabilities. With several donors compared, roughly 4.9% of naive CD4 clonotypes were shared. Naive subsets generally exceeded memory subsets in estimated richness.

V trimming: 2 bases; J trimming: 1 base; junction bases outside the gene matches: 9. In germline, CDR1 is SGHNT, CDR2 YYREEE (reference sequence). The CDR3 has 17 amino acids. Sequences were obtained from naive CD4+ T cells sorted from blood. As for subset: CD45RA+ positively selected. V and J are TRBV5-4 and TRBJ2-3, with TRBD2 matching 8 bases. The source is a man aged 30-40 years in good health. CDR3 protein: CASSLSGSGGGTDTQYF. The CDR3, as DNA: TGTGCCAGCAGCTTAAGCGGGAGTGGTGGCGGCACAGATACGCAGTATTTT.